The rows below give T cell receptor beta chains drawn from one sample of a study of blood T cell repertoires in COVID-19. TCRdb's copy holds only in-frame clones and misses some; the assay was immunoSEQ multiplex PCR. The table has some 250,000 clones, under 85% seen once. Input material: peripheral blood. The receptors originated from a man aged 25-45 years who had recovered from COVID-19. Both conserved end residues are trimmed from each CDR3.

15,TRBV12-2,ASRPLTRTAIQETQY
14,TRBV19,ASSIFQGSSYNEQF
11,TRBV9,ASSVGATDTQY
12,TRBV3-1/TRBV3-2,ASSQETEYSPLH
12,TRBV7-8,ASSRDLGANEQF
15,TRBV7-9,ASSLTAQGRGQETQY
18,TRBV4-1,ASSQEGPGQGRSGANVLT
12,TRBV3-1/TRBV3-2,ASSQGQVNTEAF
11,TRBV18,ASSPAEGDEQF
13,TRBV11-2,ASSLNGAGVTEAF
13,TRBV15,ATSAQGQGIAEAF
12,TRBV7-2,ASSLGQGHQPQH
11,TRBV5-4,ASSLVTDNEQF
9,TRBV27,ASGSNWGYT
11,TRBV29-1,SVETAILGELF
11,TRBV19,ASSRPEMETQY
9,TRBV5-6,ASSLRNEQF
14,TRBV6-5,ASSYWLAGGTGELF
13,TRBV27,ASSLTGGFNQPQH
13,TRBV7-6,ASSPTSGHSYEQY
12,TRBV28,ASSPGTGSQPQH
13,TRBV21-1,ASSKTGRLNYGYT
7,TRBV19,ASPMGYT
10,TRBV19,ASSPVFGELF
13,TRBV6-5,ASIKGGTGNTEAF
12,TRBV7-2,ASSLLGLFYEQY
14,TRBV5-4,ASSPPRGTATDTQY
12,TRBV5-1,ASSLGLPTDTQY
14,TRBV3-1/TRBV3-2,ASSQDLRQGPDTQY
13,TRBV7-9,ASSLGVGETDTQY
11,TRBV3-1/TRBV3-2,ASSDSRSETQY
18,TRBV2,ASSRTWTSRDRGRNYEQY
16,TRBV19,ASSIITGGVGSNQPQH
13,TRBV19,ASNHGGEMADTQY
14,TRBV5-5,ASSLRRLKSNEKLF
11,TRBV7-9,ASSLEGAGELF
13,TRBV5-1,ASSLPSSSYNEQF
9,TRBV28,ASSRYTEAF
11,TRBV6-5,ASSYSFGELLH
11,TRBV5-1,ASSEQAPDTQY
11,TRBV9,ASSFRGNTEAF
12,TRBV6-5,ASSPGGNTGELF
13,TRBV11-2,ASSREGVLNSPLH
12,TRBV7-4,ASSFRVGVEKLF
13,TRBV19,ASSIEGQGYTEAF
12,TRBV5-1,ASSLRGGDEKLF
12,TRBV18,ASSPGGDGYGYT
14,TRBV5-4,ASSPQRTSGEETQY
15,TRBV7-3,ASSLTSGAGVYNEQF
11,TRBV10-1,ASSPPGNTEAF
13,TRBV4-2,ASSQGLYSGNTIY
12,TRBV2,ASTASRGAGGYT
16,TRBV27,ASSRKAGTGDSNQPQH
13,TRBV18,ASSKLAADYNEQF
11,TRBV3-1/TRBV3-2,ASSLTVNTEAF